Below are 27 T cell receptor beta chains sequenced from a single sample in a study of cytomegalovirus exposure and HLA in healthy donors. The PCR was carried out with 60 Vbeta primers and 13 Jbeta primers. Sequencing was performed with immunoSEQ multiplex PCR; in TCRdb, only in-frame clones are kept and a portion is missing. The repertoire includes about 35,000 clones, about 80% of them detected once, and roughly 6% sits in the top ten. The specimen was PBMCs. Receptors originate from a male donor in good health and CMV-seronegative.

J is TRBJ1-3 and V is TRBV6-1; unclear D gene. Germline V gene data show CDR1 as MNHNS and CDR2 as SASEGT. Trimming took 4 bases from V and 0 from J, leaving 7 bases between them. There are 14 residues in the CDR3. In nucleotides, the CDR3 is TGTGCCAGCAGTGCCCGGTTCTCTGGAAACACCATATATTTT. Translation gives CASSARFSGNTIYF.

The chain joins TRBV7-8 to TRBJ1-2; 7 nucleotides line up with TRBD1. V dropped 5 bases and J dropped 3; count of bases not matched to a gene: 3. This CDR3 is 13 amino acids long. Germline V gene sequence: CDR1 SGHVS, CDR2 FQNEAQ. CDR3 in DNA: TGTGCCAGCAGCCCCGACAGGGACTATGGCTACACCTTC. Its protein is CASSPDRDYGYTF.

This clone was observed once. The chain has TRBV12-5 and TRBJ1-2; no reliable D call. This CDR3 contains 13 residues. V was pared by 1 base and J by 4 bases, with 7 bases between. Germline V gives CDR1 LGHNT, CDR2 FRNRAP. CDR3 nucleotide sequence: TGTGCTAGTGGTTTGGACGGTAGCTATGGCTACACCTTC. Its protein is CASGLDGSYGYTF.

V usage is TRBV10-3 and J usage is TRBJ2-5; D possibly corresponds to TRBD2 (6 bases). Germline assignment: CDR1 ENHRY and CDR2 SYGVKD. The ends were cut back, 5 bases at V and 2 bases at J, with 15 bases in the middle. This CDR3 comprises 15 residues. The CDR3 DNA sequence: TGTGCCATCAGTACGGGGGACCTGGTACAAGAGACCCAGTACTTC. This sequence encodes CAISTGDLVQETQYF.

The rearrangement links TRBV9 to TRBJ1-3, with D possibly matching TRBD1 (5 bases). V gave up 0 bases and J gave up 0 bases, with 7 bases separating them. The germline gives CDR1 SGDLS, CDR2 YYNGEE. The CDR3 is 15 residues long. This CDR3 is CASSVGQTSGNTIYF. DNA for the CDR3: TGTGCCAGCAGCGTAGGACAGACCTCTGGAAACACCATATATTTT.

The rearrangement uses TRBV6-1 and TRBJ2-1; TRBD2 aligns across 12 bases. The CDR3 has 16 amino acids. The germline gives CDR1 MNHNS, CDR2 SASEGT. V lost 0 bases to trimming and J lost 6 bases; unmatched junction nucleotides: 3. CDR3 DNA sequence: TGTGCCAGCAGTGAAGCGACTAGCGGGAGACTCAATGAGCAGTTCTTC. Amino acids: CASSEATSGRLNEQFF.

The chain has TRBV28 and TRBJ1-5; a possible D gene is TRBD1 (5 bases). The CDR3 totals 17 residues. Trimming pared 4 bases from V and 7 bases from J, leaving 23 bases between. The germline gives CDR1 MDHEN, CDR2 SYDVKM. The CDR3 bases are TGTGCCAGCAGTTCAAACCCAGGTCAGGGAAGGAACCAGCCCCAGCATTTT. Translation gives CASSSNPGQGRNQPQHF.

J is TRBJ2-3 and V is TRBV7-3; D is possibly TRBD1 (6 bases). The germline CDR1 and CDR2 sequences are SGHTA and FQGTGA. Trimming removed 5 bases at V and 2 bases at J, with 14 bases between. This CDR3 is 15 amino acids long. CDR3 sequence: CASSPRDRPTDTQYF. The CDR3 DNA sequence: TGTGCCAGCAGCCCCCGCGACAGGCCCACAGATACGCAGTATTTT.

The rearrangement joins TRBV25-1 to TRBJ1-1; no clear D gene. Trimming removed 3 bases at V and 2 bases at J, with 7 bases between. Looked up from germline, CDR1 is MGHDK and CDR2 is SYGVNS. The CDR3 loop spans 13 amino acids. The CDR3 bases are TGTGCCAGCAGTGATTTGACTAACACTGAAGCTTTCTTT. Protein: CASSDLTNTEAFF. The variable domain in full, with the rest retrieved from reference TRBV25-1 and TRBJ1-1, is EADIYQTPRYLVIGTGKKITLECSQTMGHDKMYWYQQDPGMELHLIHYSYGVNSTEKGDLSSESTVSRIRTEHFPLTLESARPSHTSQYLCASSDLTNTEAFFGQGTRLTVV.

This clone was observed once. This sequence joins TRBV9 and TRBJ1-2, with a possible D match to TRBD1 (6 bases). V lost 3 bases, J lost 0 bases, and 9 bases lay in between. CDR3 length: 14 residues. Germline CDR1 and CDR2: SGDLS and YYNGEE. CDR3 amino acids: CASSDRQANYGYTF. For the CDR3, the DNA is TGTGCCAGCAGCGACCGACAGGCTAACTATGGCTACACCTTC.

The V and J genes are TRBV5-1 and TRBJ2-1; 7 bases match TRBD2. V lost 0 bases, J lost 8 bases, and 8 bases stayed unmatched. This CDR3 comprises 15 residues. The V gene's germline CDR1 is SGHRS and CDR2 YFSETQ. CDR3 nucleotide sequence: TGCGCCAGCAGCTTGGCCGGGGGGAGTCGGGATGAGCAGTTCTTC. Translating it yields CASSLAGGSRDEQFF.

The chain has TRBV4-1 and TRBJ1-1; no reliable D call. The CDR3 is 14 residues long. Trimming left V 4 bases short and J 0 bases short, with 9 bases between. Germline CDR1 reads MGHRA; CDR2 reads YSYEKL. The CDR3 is CASSRSAMNTEAFF. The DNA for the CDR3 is TGCGCCAGCAGCCGTAGTGCTATGAACACTGAAGCTTTCTTT.

The CDR3 bases are TGTGCCAGCAGCCCGGACAGGGAAGAAAGAATAAGGGAAAAACTGTTTTTT. It translates to CASSPDREERIREKLFF. V usage is TRBV5-8 and J usage is TRBJ1-4; TRBD1 agrees at 8 bases. Looked up from germline, CDR1 is SGHTS and CDR2 is YDEGEE. CDR3 size: 17 residues. The J segment lost 8 bases and the V segment lost 4 bases, leaving 16 bases of the junction unmatched.

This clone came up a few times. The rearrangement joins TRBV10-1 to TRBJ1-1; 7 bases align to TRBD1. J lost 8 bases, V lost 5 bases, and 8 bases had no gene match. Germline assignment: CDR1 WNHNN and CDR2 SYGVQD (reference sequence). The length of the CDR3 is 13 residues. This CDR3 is CASSFNRGSEAFF. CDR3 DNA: TGCGCCAGCAGTTTTAACAGGGGATCCGAAGCTTTCTTT.

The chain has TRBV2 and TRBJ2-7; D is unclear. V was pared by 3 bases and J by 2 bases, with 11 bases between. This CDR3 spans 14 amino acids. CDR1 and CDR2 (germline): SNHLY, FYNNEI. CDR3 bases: TGTGCCAGCAGTGAGACCCCGGGTACCTACGAGCAGTACTTC. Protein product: CASSETPGTYEQYF. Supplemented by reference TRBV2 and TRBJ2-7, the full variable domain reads EPEVTQTPSHQVTQMGQEVILRCVPISNHLYFYWYRQILGQKVEFLVSFYNNEISEKSEIFDDQFSVERPDGSNFTLKIRSTKLEDSAMYFCASSETPGTYEQYFGPGTRLTVT.

Here the CDR3 DNA reads TGTGCCAGCAGTTATGAGGTCAATCAGCCCCAGCATTTT. Translating it yields CASSYEVNQPQHF. The chain is built from TRBV6-6 and TRBJ1-5; D is undetermined. CDR1 is MNHNY, CDR2 SVGAGI, per germline (reference sequence). This CDR3 region has 13 residues. The germline V and J ends were trimmed by 3 bases and 3 bases, with 6 bases remaining between them.

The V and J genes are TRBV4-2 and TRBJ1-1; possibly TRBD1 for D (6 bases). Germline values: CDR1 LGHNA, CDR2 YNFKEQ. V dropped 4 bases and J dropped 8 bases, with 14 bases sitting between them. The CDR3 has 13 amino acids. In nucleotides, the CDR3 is TGTGCCAGCAGCCCTAGAAGAGGGACAGAAGCTTTCTTT. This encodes CASSPRRGTEAFF.

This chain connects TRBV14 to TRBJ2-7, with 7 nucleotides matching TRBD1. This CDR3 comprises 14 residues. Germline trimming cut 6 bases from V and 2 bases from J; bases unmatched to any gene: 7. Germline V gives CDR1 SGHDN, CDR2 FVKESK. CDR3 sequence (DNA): TGTGCCAGCAGTCCGAGACAGGGAGCCTACGAGCAGTACTTC. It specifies CASSPRQGAYEQYF. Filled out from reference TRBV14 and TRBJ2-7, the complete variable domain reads EAGVTQFPSHSVIEKGQTVTLRCDPISGHDNLYWYRRVMGKEIKFLLHFVKESKQDESGMPNNRFLAERTGGTYSTLKVQPAELEDSGVYFCASSPRQGAYEQYFGPGTRLTVT.

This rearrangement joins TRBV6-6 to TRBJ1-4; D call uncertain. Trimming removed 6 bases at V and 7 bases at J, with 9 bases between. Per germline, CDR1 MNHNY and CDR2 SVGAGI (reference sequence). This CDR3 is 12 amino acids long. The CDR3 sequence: CASSSWSEKLFF. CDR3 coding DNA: TGTGCCAGCAGCTCGTGGAGTGAAAAACTGTTTTTT.

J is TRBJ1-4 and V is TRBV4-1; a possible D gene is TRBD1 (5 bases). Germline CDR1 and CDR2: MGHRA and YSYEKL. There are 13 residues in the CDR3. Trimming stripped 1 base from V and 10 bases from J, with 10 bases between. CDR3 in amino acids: CASSQGLQGKLFF. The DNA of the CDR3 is TGCGCCAGCAGCCAAGGGCTGCAGGGAAAACTGTTTTTT.

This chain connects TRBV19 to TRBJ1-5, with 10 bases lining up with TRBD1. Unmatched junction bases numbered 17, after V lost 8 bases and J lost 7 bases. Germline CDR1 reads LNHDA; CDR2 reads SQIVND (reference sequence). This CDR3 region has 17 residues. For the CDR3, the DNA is TGTGCCAGTGGGGTTGGGACAGGGGCGGACCGAGGGCAGCCCCAGCATTTT. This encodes CASGVGTGADRGQPQHF.

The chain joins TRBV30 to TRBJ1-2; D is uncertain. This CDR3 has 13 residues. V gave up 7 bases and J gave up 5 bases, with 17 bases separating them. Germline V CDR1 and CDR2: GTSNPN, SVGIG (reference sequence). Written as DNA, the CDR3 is TGTGCCTCCATGGTCCTGTACTCATATGGCTACACCTTC. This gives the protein CASMVLYSYGYTF.

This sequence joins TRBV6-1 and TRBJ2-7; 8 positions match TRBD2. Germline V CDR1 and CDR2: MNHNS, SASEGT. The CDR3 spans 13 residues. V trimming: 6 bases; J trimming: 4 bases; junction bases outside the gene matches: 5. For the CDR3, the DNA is TGTGCCAGCAGACTAGCGGCAGAGTACGAGCAGTACTTC. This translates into CASRLAAEYEQYF.

CDR3 region: CASTPDGQNNQPQHF. Here the CDR3 DNA reads TGTGCCAGTACCCCGGATGGGCAGAACAATCAGCCCCAGCATTTT. The gene calls are TRBV19 and TRBJ1-5; no reliable D call. Germline CDR1 is LNHDA and CDR2 is SQIVND (reference sequence). V was trimmed by 7 bases and J by 3 bases, leaving 16 bases between them. This CDR3 comprises 15 residues.

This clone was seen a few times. The CDR3 bases are TGTGCCAGCAGCTCCGGGACAGGCGGGCAGCCCCAGCATTTT. It codes for CASSSGTGGQPQHF. The gene calls are TRBV6-5 and TRBJ1-5; 8 nucleotides align to TRBD1. CDR1 MNHEY and CDR2 SVGAGI come from the germline V gene. The CDR3 sequence is 14 residues long. Germline trimming cut 6 bases from V and 7 bases from J; bases unmatched to any gene: 8.

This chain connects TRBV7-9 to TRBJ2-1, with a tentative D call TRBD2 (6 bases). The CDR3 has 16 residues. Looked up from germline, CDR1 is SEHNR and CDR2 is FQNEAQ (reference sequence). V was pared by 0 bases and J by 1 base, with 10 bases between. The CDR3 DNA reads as TGTGCCAGCAGCTTAGCGTACGGGGGATCCTACAATGAGCAGTTCTTC. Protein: CASSLAYGGSYNEQFF.

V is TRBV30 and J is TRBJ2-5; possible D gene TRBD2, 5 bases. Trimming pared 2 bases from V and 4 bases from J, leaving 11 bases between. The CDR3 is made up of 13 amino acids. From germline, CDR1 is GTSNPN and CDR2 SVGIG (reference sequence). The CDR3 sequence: CAWSPDLAETQYF. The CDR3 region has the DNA TGTGCCTGGAGTCCGGACTTGGCAGAGACCCAGTACTTC.